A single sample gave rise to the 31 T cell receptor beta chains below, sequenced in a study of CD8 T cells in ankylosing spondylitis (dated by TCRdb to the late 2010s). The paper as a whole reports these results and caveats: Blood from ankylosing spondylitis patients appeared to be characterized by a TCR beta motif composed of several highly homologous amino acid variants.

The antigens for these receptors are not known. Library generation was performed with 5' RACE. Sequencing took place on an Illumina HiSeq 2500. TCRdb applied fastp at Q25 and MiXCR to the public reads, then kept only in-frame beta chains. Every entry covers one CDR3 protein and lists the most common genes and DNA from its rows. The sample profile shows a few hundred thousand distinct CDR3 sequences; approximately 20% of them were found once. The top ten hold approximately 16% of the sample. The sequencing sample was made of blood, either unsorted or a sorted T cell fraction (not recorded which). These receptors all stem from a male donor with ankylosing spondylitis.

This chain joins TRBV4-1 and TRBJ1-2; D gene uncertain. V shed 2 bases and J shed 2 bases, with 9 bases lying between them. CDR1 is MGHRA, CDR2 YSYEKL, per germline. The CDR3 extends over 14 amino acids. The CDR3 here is CASSQPPGNYGYTF. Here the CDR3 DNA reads TGCGCCAGCAGCCAACCACCGGGCAACTATGGCTACACCTTC.

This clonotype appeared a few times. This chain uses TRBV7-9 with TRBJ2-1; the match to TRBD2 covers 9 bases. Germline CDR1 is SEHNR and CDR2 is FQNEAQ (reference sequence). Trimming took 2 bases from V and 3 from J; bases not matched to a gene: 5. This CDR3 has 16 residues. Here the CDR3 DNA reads TGTGCCAGCAGCTTATCGGCGGGAGGGGTCTACAATGAGCAGTTCTTC. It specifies CASSLSAGGVYNEQFF.

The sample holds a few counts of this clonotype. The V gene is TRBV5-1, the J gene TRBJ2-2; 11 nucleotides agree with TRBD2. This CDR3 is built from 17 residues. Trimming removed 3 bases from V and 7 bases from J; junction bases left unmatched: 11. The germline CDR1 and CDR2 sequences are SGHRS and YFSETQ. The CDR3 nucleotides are TGCGCCAGCAGCTCGCTCCTGACTAGCGGGATGGGCGGGGAGCTGTTTTTT. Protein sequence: CASSSLLTSGMGGELFF.

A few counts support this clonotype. The CDR3 coding sequence is TGTGCCAGTACCGGGTCCCGGACTGCGAGCGAAAAACTGTTTTTT. Translation gives CASTGSRTASEKLFF. The gene calls are TRBV19 and TRBJ1-4; D is unclear. Germline lookup yields CDR1 LNHDA and CDR2 SQIVND (reference sequence). The CDR3 is made up of 15 amino acids. V dropped 7 bases and J dropped 8 bases, with 20 bases sitting between them. The full variable domain, rest sourced from reference TRBV19 and TRBJ1-4, is DGGITQSPKYLFRKEGQNVTLSCEQNLNHDAMYWYRQDPGQGLRLIYYSQIVNDFQKGDIAEGYSVSREKKESFPLTVTSAQKNPTAFYLCASTGSRTASEKLFFGSGTQLSVL.

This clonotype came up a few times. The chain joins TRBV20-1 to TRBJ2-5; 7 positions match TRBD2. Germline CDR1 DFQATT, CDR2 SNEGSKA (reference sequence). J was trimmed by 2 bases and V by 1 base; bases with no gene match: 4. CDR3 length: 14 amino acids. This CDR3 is CSARGLAAQETQYF. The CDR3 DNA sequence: TGCAGTGCTAGAGGGCTAGCGGCTCAAGAGACCCAGTACTTC.

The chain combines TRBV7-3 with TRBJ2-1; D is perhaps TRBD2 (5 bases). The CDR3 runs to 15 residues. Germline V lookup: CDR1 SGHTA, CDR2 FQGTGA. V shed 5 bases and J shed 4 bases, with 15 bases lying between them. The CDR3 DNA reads TGTGCCAGCAGCCCCCGAATAGGAGGATACAATGAGCAGTTCTTC. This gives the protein CASSPRIGGYNEQFF.

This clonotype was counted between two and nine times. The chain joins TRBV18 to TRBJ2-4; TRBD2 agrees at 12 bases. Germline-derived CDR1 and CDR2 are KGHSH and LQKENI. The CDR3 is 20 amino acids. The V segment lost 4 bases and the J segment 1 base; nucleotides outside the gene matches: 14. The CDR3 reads CASSLAWTSGNQWAKNIQYF. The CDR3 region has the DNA TGTGCCAGCTCACTGGCCTGGACTAGCGGGAATCAGTGGGCCAAAAACATTCAGTACTTC.

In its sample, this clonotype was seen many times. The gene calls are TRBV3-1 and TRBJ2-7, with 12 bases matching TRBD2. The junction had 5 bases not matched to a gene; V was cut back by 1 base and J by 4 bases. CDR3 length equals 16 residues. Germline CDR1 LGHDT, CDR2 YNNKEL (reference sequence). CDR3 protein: CASSQGLAGVGYEQYF. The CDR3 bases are TGTGCCAGCAGCCAAGGACTAGCGGGAGTTGGGTACGAGCAGTACTTC.

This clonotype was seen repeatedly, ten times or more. The CDR3 protein is CASSSRLAGGPNEQFF. The CDR3 nucleotides read TGTGCCAGCAGTTCTCGACTAGCGGGAGGGCCCAATGAGCAGTTCTTC. The chain links TRBV6-2 or TRBV6-3 to TRBJ2-1; 14 positions match TRBD2. This CDR3 spans 16 amino acids. Germline V CDR1 and CDR2: MNHEY, SVGEGT. J was trimmed by 6 bases and V by 4 bases; bases with no gene match: 5.

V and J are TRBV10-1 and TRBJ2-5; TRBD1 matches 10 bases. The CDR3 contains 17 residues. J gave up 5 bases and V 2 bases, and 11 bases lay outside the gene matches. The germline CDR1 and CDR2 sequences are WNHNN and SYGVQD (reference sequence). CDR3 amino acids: CASSEAGQGSRTETQYF. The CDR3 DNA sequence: TGCGCCAGCAGTGAGGCGGGACAGGGGTCCCGAACGGAGACCCAGTACTTC.

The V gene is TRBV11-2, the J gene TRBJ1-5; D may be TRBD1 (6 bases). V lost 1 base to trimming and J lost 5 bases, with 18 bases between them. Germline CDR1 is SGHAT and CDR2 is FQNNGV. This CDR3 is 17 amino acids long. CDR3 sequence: CASSLGAGGAGYQPQHF. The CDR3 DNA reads TGTGCCAGCAGCTTAGGTGCTGGGGGCGCCGGGTATCAGCCCCAGCATTTT.

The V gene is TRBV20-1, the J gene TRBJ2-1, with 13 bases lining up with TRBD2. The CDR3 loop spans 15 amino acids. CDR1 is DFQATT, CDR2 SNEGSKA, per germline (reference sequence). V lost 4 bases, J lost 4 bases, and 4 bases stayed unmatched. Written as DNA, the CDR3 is TGCAGTGCTAACCCGGGACTAGCGGGATACAATGAGCAGTTCTTC. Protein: CSANPGLAGYNEQFF.

DNA of the CDR3: TGCAGTGCTAGGACTGCGGTCCACGAGCAGTACTTC. Protein product: CSARTAVHEQYF. The chain recombines TRBV20-1 with TRBJ2-7; D is unresolved. The V gene lost 3 bases and the J gene lost 5 bases, with 11 bases spanning the gap. The CDR3 loop spans 12 amino acids. The germline V gene has CDR1 DFQATT and CDR2 SNEGSKA (reference sequence).

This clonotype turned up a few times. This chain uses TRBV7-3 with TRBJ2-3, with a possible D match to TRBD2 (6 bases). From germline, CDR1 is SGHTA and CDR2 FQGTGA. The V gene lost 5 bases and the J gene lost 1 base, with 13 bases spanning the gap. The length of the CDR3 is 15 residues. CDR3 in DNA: TGTGCCAGCAGCCTGGGGAGGAGGGGCACAGATACGCAGTATTTT. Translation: CASSLGRRGTDTQYF.

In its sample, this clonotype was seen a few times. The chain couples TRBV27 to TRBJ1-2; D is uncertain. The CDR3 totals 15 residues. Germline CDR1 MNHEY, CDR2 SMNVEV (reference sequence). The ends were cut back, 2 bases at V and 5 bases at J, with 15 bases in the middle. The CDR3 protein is CASSLMQGRGYGYTF. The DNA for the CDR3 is TGTGCCAGCAGTTTAATGCAAGGGAGAGGGTATGGCTACACCTTC.

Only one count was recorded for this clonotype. For the CDR3, the DNA is TGCGCCAGCAGCTTGGTGCCGGTAAGCTCCTACAATGAGCAGTTCTTC. The encoded protein is CASSLVPVSSYNEQFF. The genes are TRBV5-1 and TRBJ2-1; D is unclear. V lost 0 bases and J lost 0, with 10 bases in between. Looked up from germline, CDR1 is SGHRS and CDR2 is YFSETQ. The CDR3 sequence is 16 residues long.

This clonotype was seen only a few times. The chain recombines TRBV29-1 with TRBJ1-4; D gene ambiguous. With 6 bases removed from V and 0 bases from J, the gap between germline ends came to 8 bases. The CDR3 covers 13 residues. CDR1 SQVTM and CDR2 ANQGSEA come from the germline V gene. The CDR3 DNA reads TGCAGCGTCTCATATGCAACTAATGAAAAACTGTTTTTT. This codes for CSVSYATNEKLFF. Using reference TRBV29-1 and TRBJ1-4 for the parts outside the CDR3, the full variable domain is SAVISQKPSRDICQRGTSLTIQCQVDSQVTMMFWYRQQPGQSLTLIATANQGSEATYESGFVIDKFPISRPNLTFSTLTVSNMSPEDSSIYLCSVSYATNEKLFFGSGTQLSVL.

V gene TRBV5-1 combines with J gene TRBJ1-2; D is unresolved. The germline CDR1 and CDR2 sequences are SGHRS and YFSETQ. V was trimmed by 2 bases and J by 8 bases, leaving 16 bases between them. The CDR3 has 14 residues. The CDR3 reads CASSLDTPGRGYTF. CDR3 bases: TGCGCCAGCAGCTTAGACACGCCCGGGCGAGGCTACACCTTC.

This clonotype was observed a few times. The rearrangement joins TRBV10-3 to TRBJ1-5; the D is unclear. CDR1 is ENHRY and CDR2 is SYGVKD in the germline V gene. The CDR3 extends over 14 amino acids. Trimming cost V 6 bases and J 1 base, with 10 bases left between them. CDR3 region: CAISASGSNQPQHF. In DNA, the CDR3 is TGTGCCATCAGCGCCAGTGGCAGCAATCAGCCCCAGCATTTT.

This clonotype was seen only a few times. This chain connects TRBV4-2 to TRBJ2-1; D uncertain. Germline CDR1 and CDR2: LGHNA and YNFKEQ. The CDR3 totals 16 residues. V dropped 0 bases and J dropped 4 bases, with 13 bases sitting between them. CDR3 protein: CASSQDTQPAYNEQFF. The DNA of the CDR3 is TGTGCCAGCAGCCAAGATACTCAGCCCGCTTACAATGAGCAGTTCTTC.

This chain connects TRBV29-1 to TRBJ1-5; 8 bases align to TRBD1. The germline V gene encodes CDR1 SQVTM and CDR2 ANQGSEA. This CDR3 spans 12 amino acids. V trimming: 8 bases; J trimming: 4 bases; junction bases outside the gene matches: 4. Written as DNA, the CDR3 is TGCAGCCTTAACAGGGGGAATCAGCCCCAGCATTTT. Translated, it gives CSLNRGNQPQHF. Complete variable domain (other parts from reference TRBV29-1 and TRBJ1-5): SAVISQKPSRDICQRGTSLTIQCQVDSQVTMMFWYRQQPGQSLTLIATANQGSEATYESGFVIDKFPISRPNLTFSTLTVSNMSPEDSSIYLCSLNRGNQPQHFGDGTRLSIL.

This chain's CDR3 is CASSVGGQGVNTEAFF. For the CDR3, the DNA is TGTGCCAGCAGCGTAGGTGGACAGGGTGTGAACACTGAAGCTTTCTTT. This chain connects TRBV9 to TRBJ1-1, with 8 positions matching TRBD1. The germline V gene has CDR1 SGDLS and CDR2 YYNGEE. J was trimmed by 0 bases and V by 0 bases; bases with no gene match: 4. The CDR3 loop spans 16 amino acids.

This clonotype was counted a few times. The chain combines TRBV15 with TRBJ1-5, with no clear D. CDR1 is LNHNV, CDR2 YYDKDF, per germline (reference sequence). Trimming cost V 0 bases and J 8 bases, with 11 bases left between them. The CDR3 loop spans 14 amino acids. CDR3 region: CATSRDLSAEPQHF. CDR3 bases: TGTGCCACCAGCAGAGATCTAAGTGCAGAGCCCCAGCATTTT.

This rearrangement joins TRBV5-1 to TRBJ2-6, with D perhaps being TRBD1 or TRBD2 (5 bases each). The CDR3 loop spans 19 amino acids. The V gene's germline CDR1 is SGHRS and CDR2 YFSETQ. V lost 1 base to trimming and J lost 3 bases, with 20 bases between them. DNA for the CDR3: TGCGCCAGCAGCTTGCTCAGGCGCGAGGGGTCAAGTGGGGCCAACGTCCTGACTTTC. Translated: CASSLLRREGSSGANVLTF.

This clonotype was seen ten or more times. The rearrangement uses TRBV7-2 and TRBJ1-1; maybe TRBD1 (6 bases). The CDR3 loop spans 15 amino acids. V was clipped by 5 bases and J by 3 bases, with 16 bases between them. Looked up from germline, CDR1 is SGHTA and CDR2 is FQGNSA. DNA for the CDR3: TGTGCCAGCAGCCCCAACGGAGGGGGAGACACTGAAGCTTTCTTT. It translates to CASSPNGGGDTEAFF.

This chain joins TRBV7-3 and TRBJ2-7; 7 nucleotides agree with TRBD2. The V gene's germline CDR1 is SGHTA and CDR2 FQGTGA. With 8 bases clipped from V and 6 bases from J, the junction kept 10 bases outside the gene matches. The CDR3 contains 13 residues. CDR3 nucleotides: TGTGCCAGCCGCGGGGCGGGAGTATTCGAGCAGTACTTC. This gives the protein CASRGAGVFEQYF.

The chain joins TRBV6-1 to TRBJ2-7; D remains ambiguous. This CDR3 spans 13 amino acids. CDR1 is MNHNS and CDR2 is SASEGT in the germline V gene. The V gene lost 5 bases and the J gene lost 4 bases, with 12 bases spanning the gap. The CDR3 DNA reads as TGTGCCAGCAGTCCGCGACGTTATTACGAGCAGTACTTC. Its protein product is CASSPRRYYEQYF.

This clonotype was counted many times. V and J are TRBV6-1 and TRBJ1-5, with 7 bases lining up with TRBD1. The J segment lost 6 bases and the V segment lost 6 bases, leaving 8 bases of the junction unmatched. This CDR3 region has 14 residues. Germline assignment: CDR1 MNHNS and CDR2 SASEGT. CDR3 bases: TGTGCCAGCAGGCTCGGACAGGCGGTTCAGCCCCAGCATTTT. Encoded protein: CASRLGQAVQPQHF.

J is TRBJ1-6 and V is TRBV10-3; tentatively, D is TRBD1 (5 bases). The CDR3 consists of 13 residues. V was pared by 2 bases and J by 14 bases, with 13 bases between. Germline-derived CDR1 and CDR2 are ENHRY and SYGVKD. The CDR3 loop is CAISEGDGLSLHF. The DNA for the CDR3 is TGTGCCATCAGTGAGGGGGACGGCTTATCCCTCCACTTT.

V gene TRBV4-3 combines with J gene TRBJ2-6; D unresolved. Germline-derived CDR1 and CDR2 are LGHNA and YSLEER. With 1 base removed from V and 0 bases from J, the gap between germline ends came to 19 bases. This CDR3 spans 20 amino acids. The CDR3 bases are TGCGCCAGCAGCCAAGTTATTGCGCGTTCCCCCTTCTCTGGGGCCAACGTCCTGACTTTC. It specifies CASSQVIARSPFSGANVLTF.

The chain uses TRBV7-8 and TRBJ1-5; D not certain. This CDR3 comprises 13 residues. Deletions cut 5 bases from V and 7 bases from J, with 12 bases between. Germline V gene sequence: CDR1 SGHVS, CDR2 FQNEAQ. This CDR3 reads CASSPGPTQPQHF. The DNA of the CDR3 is TGTGCCAGCAGCCCCGGGCCCACCCAGCCCCAGCATTTT.